The sequence of this T cell receptor beta chain was determined in a study of graft-versus-host responses after intestinal transplantation (dated by TCRdb to the early 2020s). General notes on the study: Multivisceral, liver-intestinal, or isolated intestinal transplants were received by the recipients. Every recipient was given anti-thymocyte globulin induction, followed by around three years of maintenance tacrolimus and steroids. After intestinal transplantation, graft-versus-host and host-versus-graft alloreactive T cell clones in the graft, circulation and bone marrow were tracked using bulk TCR-beta CDR3 sequencing. Alloreactive clones were identified by sequencing pre-transplant mixed lymphocyte reaction products and comparing these products with unstimulated pre-transplant donor and recipient T cells. The cohort enrolled under 30 intestinal transplant recipients, one of whom was a retransplant, and 3 patients without pretransplant specimens were excluded. A peak of at least 4% donor T cells among recipient peripheral blood mononuclear cells was the definition used for donor T cell macrochimerism. Rather than being sequenced by the commercial service, samples from a few later patients were sequenced in-house on an Illumina MiSeq and processed with MiXCR. Broad study findings and their caveats: High GvH to HvG T cell clonal ratios were observed in the allografts of patients with donor T cell macrochimerism. Peak levels of circulating GvH clones were associated with declines in HvG clones early after transplant. GvH clones were detected in recipient bone marrow, and some of these GvH clones were observed earlier in ileal mucosa or blood, consistent with an intestinal mucosal origin. The conclusions were limited by the relatively low number and heterogeneity of the intestinal transplant patients.

Regarding this clone: The antigen this receptor binds is unknown. Base qualities are not at hand, and no much larger clone is one base apart.

The library relied on the immunoSEQ multiplex PCR assay. In most patients, genomic DNA was isolated using the Qiagen DNeasy Blood and Tissue Kit and sent frozen to Adaptive Biotechnologies for TCR sequencing. For most patients, high-throughput TCR-beta CDR3 sequencing of genomic DNA was performed by Adaptive Biotechnologies. The authors processed their data as follows. TCR sequencing data were retrieved from Adaptive's ImmunoSEQ software for 15 to 20 patients, whereas a few other patients were processed with MiXCR and VDJtools. To correct CD4 versus CD8 sorting errors, sequences present in both subsets at a frequency ratio below 5:1 were removed. Because the origin of CDR3 nucleotide sequences shared between donor and recipient could not be assigned, those sequences were removed. Alloreactive clones required at least 2-fold expansion over unstimulated cells and minimum CFSE-low frequency of 0.002% (template counts) or 0.001% (read counts). Clones were considered mappable if detected in sequenced pre-transplant spleen, lymph node, or MLR CFSE-low populations of the donor or recipient. Cumulative frequency of alloreactive clones was calculated as a percentage of all sequences weighted by copy number. The immuneACCESS repertoire file appears here via TCRdb, limited to in-frame rearrangements. These files lack a portion of the clones; in checked studies, under half of the deficit traces to unresolved V genes, and the cause of the others is not known. That table gives V, J and clone size, and the DNA gave D and trimming. For this sample there are roughly 96,000 clones; 75% to 95% appear just once. 0.4% to 0.5% of the sample is in the top ten clones.

After removal of 0 bases from V and 7 bases from J, the junction retains 15 bases not matched to a gene. According to the germline V gene (reference sequence), CDR1 reads GTSNPN and CDR2 reads SVGIG. The CDR3 holds 17 amino acids from the cysteine to the phenylalanine. Of all the DNA, just the CDR3 is kept, 51 bases in frame from base 1. In the paper's terms, the time point label means: cells obtained before transplantation from donor or recipient. CD3+CD4+ and CD3+CD8+ populations were FACS-sorted from unstimulated pre-transplant donor and recipient cells taken from spleen or lymph nodes. The specimen was unstimulated CD8+ T cells sorted from spleen or lymph node cells, collected before intestinal transplant. This TCR derives from a human donor who received an intestinal transplant. Recombination joined TRBV30 with TRBJ2-3; a stretch of 8 junction bases matches TRBD2. The DNA sequence is TGTGCCTGGAGTGTCCCCCGGACTAGCCTCCGGGCGTATACGCAGTATTTT. Its translation reads: CAWSVPRTSLRAYTQYF.